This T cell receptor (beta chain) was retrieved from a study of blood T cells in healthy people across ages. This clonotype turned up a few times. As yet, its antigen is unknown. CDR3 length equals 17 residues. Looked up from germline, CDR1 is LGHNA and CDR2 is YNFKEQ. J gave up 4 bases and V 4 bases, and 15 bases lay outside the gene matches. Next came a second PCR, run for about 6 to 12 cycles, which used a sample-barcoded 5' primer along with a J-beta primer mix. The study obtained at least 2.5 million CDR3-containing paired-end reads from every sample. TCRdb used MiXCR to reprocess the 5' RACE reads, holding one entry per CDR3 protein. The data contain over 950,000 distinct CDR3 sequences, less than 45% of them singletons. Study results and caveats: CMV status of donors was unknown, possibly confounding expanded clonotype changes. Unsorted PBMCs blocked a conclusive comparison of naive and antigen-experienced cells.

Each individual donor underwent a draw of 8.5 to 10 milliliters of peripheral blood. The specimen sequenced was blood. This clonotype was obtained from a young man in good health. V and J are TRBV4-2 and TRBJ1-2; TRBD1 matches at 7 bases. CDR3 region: CASSPSMEGGTFYGYTF. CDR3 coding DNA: TGTGCCAGCAGCCCAAGTATGGAAGGGGGCACCTTCTATGGCTACACCTTC.